This record concerns one TCR beta chain sequence. As yet, its antigen is unknown. Sequencing was performed with immunoSEQ multiplex PCR; in TCRdb, only in-frame clones are kept and a portion is missing. This sample has about 110,000 clones, with roughly nine tenths found just once. This entry is derived from a study of PD-1 blockade in classical Hodgkin lymphoma. Overall study results and limits: Newly diagnosed patients reportedly trailed healthy donors in baseline TCR diversity.

Relapse was seen in all patients after autologous stem cell transplantation, and brentuximab vedotin exposure was variable. The sample consisted of peripheral blood mononuclear cells (PBMCs), taken before the second cycle of nivolumab. This receptor was identified in a human donor with classical Hodgkin lymphoma.

CDR3 residues: CASSWGGGNYGYTF. DNA for the CDR3: TGTGCCAGCAGTTGGGGGGGCGGAAACTATGGCTACACCTTC. The V gene is TRBV6-5, the J gene TRBJ1-2; D possibly corresponds to TRBD1 (6 bases). This CDR3 has 14 residues. V lost 4 bases and J lost 2, with 11 bases in between. Germline V gives CDR1 MNHEY, CDR2 SVGAGI.